This T cell receptor (beta chain) was identified in a study of Ad26.COV2.S vaccination and SARS-CoV-2 variants. Clones were read by immunoSEQ multiplex PCR, and TCRdb kept only the in-frame ones, dropping some. The data hold around 350,000 clones, with around 84% observed a single time. Germline CDR1 MGHRA, CDR2 YSYEKL. V shed 4 bases and J shed 2 bases, with 18 bases lying between them. The length of the CDR3 is 18 residues. As for treatment: 15 to 20 received Ad26.COV2.S at low or high dose, single or two shots; 5 received placebo; per-sample allocation not given. Specimens were obtained on day 63 following the first vaccine or placebo injection.

The chain links TRBV4-1 to TRBJ1-6; TRBD1 might be the D (5 bases). The sequence was obtained from a person aged 18-60 years who received the Ad26.COV2.S COVID-19 vaccine or a placebo. Sequencing was performed on peripheral blood, taken in a trial of Ad26.COV2.S vaccine versus placebo. The CDR3 DNA reads as TGCGCCAGCAGCCCCCGTGCGGGGCCGCACCCCTATAATTCACCCCTCCACTTT. Translated, it gives CASSPRAGPHPYNSPLHF.